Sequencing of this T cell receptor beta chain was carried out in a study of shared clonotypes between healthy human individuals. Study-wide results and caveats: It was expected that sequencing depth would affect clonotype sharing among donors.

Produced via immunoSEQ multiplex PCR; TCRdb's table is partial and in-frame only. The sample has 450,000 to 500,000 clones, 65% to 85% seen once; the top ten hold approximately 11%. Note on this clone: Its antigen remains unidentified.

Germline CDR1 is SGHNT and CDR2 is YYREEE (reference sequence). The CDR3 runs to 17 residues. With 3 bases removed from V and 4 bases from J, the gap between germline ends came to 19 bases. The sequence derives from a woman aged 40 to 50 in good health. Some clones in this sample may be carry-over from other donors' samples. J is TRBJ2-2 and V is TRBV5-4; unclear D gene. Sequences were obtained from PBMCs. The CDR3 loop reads CASSYRSTNPGTGELFF. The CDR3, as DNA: TGTGCCAGCAGCTACCGGTCGACAAACCCAGGCACCGGGGAGCTGTTTTTT.